The 10 T cell receptor beta chains listed next were all sequenced from one sample in a study of OX40 agonist ivuxolimab in advanced cancers. Assay used: immunoSEQ multiplex PCR; TCRdb lists only in-frame clones, some missing. The sample carries approximately 68,000 clones, roughly nine tenths recorded once. The sample consisted of CD4+ or CD8+ T cells sorted from blood, taken in a trial of the OX40 agonist ivuxolimab. All receptors come from an adult with an advanced solid tumor such as melanoma, head and neck, liver or kidney cancer.

The V call is TRBV7-9, the J call TRBJ2-1; TRBD1 matches at 8 bases. CDR3 length: 14 residues. V gave up 2 bases and J gave up 8 bases; unmatched junction bases: 5. In germline, CDR1 is SEHNR, CDR2 FQNEAQ (reference sequence). CDR3 bases: TGTGCCAGCAGCTTATGGACAGGGAGCGATGAGCAGTTCTTC. This sequence encodes CASSLWTGSDEQFF.

The CDR3 DNA follows: TGTGCCAGCAGTTACATTCAGAACACTGAAGCTTTCTTT. It is translated as CASSYIQNTEAFF. The genes are TRBV6-5 and TRBJ1-1; unclear D gene. Trimming took 2 bases from V and 1 from J, leaving 5 bases between them. Germline V lookup: CDR1 MNHEY, CDR2 SVGAGI. The CDR3 covers 13 residues.

CDR3 bases: TGTGCCAGTAGTACGACGAGCTCCTACAATGAGCAGTTCTTC. Encoded protein: CASSTTSSYNEQFF. This chain joins TRBV19 and TRBJ2-1; D is undetermined. Between the trimmed V and J ends, which lost 4 bases and 0 bases, there was a span of 7 bases. Germline CDR1 reads LNHDA; CDR2 reads SQIVND (reference sequence). The CDR3 covers 14 residues.

V and J are TRBV5-6 and TRBJ2-7; D might be TRBD1 (5 bases). V was pared by 2 bases and J by 2 bases, with 11 bases between. From germline, CDR1 is SGHDT and CDR2 YYEEEE. The CDR3 sequence is 14 residues long. CDR3 sequence: CASSFPTETYEQYF. The CDR3 DNA follows: TGTGCCAGCAGCTTCCCGACAGAGACCTACGAGCAGTACTTC.

V is TRBV4-1 and J is TRBJ1-6; D is unresolved. The CDR3 is made up of 15 amino acids. The germline V and J ends were trimmed by 1 base and 3 bases, with 7 bases remaining between them. From germline, CDR1 is MGHRA and CDR2 YSYEKL. CDR3 loop: CASSQVKDYNSPLHF. CDR3 sequence (DNA): TGCGCCAGCAGCCAAGTGAAGGACTATAATTCACCCCTCCACTTT.

The rearrangement links TRBV9 to TRBJ2-1; TRBD1 or TRBD2 may be the D gene (5 bases each). The V end was cut by 4 bases, the J end by 6 bases, with 20 bases between. The V gene's germline CDR1 is SGDLS and CDR2 YYNGEE. The CDR3 runs 16 residues. The DNA for the CDR3 is TGTGCCAGCAGCCCCAGGGACCTTGAAATCCTCAATGAGCAGTTCTTC. It translates to CASSPRDLEILNEQFF.

This sequence joins TRBV4-3 and TRBJ2-7, with D possibly being TRBD1 or TRBD2 (5 bases each). The CDR3 covers 15 residues. Per the germline V gene, CDR1 is LGHNA and CDR2 is YSLEER. V lost 0 bases and J lost 4, with 13 bases in between. The CDR3 sequence: CASSQDLGTTYEQYF. CDR3 nucleotides: TGCGCCAGCAGCCAAGATTTAGGGACCACATACGAGCAGTACTTC.

The rearrangement uses TRBV7-6 and TRBJ2-7; 12 nucleotides match TRBD1. V lost 5 bases, J lost 6 bases, and 8 bases stayed unmatched. Germline CDR1 is SGHVS and CDR2 is FNYEAQ. This CDR3 contains 15 residues. The CDR3 sequence is CASSETGTGGPEQYF. CDR3 sequence (DNA): TGTGCCAGCAGCGAAACCGGGACAGGGGGCCCCGAGCAGTACTTC.

The chain is built from TRBV4-1 and TRBJ2-7; TRBD2 matches 10 bases. Germline loops: CDR1 MGHRA, CDR2 YSYEKL. J was trimmed by 2 bases and V by 2 bases; bases with no gene match: 6. The CDR3 spans 16 residues. The CDR3 DNA follows: TGCGCCAGCAGCCAAACTCTAGCGGGGGCCACCTACGAGCAGTACTTC. Its protein product is CASSQTLAGATYEQYF.

V gene TRBV13 combines with J gene TRBJ1-5; possible D gene TRBD1, 6 bases. Germline CDR1 reads PRHDT; CDR2 reads FYEKMQ (reference sequence). Between the trimmed V and J ends, which lost 7 bases and 6 bases, there was a span of 10 bases. The CDR3 spans 12 residues. In DNA form, the CDR3 reads TGTGCCAGCACCTCCAGGGGTCAGCCCCAGCATTTT. Translating it yields CASTSRGQPQHF.